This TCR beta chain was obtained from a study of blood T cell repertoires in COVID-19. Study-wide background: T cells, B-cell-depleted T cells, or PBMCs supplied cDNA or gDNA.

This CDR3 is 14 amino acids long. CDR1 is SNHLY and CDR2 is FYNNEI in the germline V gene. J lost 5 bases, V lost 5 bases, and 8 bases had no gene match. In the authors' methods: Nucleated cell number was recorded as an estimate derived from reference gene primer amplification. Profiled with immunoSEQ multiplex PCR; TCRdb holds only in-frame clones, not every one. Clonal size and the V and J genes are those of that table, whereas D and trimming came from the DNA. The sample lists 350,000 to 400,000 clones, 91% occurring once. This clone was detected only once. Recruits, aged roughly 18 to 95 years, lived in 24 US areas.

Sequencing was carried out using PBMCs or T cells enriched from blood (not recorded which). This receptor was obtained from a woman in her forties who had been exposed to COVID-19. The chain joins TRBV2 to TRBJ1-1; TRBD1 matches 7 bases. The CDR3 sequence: CASSNRGLGTEAFF. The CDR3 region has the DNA TGTGCCAGCAGTAACAGGGGACTTGGGACTGAAGCTTTCTTT.